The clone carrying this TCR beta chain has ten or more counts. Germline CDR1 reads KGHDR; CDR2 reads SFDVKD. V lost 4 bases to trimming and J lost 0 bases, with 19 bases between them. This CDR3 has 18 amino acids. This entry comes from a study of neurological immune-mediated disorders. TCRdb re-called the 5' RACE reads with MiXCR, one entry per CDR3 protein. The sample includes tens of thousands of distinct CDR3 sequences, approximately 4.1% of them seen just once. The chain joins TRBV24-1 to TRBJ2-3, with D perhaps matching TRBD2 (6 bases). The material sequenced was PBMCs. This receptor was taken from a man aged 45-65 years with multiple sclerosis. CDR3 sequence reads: CATSDSTDRLVSTDTQYF. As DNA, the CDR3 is TGTGCCACCAGTGACTCCACGGACCGACTAGTAAGCACAGATACGCAGTATTTT.